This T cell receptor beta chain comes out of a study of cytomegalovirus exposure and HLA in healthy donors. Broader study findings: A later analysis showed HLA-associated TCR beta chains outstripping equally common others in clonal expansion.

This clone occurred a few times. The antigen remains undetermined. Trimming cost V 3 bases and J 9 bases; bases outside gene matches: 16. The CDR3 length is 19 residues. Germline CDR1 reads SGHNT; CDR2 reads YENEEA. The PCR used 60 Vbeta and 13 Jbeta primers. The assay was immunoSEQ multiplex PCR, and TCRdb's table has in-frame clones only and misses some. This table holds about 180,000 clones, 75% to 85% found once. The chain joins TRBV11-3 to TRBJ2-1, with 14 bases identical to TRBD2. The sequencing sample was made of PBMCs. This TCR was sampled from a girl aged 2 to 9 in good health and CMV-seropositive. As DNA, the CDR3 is TGTGCCAGCAGCTTGGGTGGGCTGGGACTAGCGGGAGTGGTCGGTGAGCAGTTCTTC. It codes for CASSLGGLGLAGVVGEQFF.